Reported below is one TCR beta chain. Its specificity is not known. This record comes from a study of T-cell memory formation after mild COVID-19. A single record per CDR3 protein comes from TCRdb applying MiXCR to the 5' RACE reads. The table lists 350,000 to 450,000 distinct CDR3 sequences, around 14% of them singletons. V lost 2 bases, J lost 4 bases, and 12 bases lay in between. Germline V gives CDR1 KGHSH, CDR2 LQKENI. The CDR3 totals 16 residues. Whole-study findings and limits: Researchers report contracting CD4+ clones mostly in CM and EM, with CD8+ clones in EMRA.

The sample was PBMCs or a T cell subset sorted from them (not recorded which). This chain uses TRBV18 with TRBJ2-6; D unclear. This sequence originates from a man aged 18 to 29 who had mild COVID-19 (a few samples of this study predate the infection). Cell type and time point are not known. The CDR3 region is CASSPNRAVGANVLTF. Here the CDR3 DNA reads TGTGCCAGCTCACCAAACCGGGCTGTGGGGGCCAACGTCCTGACTTTC.